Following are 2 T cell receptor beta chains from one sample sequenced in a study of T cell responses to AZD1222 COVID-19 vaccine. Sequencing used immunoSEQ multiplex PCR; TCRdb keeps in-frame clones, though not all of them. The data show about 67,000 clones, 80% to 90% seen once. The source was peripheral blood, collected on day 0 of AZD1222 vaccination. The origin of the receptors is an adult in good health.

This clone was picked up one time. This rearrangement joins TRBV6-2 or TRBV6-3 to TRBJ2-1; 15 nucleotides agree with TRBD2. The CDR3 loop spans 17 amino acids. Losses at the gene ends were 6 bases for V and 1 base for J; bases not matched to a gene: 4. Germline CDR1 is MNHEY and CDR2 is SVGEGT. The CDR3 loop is CASSSGTSGRSYNEQFF. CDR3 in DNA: TGTGCCAGCAGCTCCGGGACTAGCGGGAGGTCCTACAATGAGCAGTTCTTC.

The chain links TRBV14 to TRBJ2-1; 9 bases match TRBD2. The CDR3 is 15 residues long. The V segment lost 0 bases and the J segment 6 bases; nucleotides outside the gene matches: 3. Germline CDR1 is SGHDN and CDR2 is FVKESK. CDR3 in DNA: TGTGCCAGCAGCCAAGATCTGCGGGGGGGCAATGAGCAGTTCTTC. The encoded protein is CASSQDLRGGNEQFF. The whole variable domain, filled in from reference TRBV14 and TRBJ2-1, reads EAGVTQFPSHSVIEKGQTVTLRCDPISGHDNLYWYRRVMGKEIKFLLHFVKESKQDESGMPNNRFLAERTGGTYSTLKVQPAELEDSGVYFCASSQDLRGGNEQFFGPGTRLTVL.